These T cell receptor beta chains were read from a single sample in a study of blood T cell repertoires in COVID-19. Sequencing was performed with immunoSEQ multiplex PCR; in TCRdb, only in-frame clones are kept and a portion is missing. The sample lists 150,000 to 200,000 clones, 70% to 90% seen once, with about 0.95% in the top ten. The specimen sequenced was peripheral blood. The receptors stem from a man between 18 and 35 years old with acute or convalescent COVID-19. The CDR3 runs from the conserved cysteine through the conserved F or W. Fields, in order: V gene, D gene, J gene, clone size, CDR3 protein, CDR3 DNA. A D gene is named only where the DNA matches it firmly. Rows may omit the clone size; those that give it use once, few, many or a size class.

v_gene: TRBV12-3/TRBV12-4
d_gene: TRBD1
j_gene: TRBJ1-1
abundance: .
CDR3aa: CASSLDRTEAFF
CDR3nt: TGTGCCAGCAGTTTGGACAGGACTGAAGCTTTCTTT

v_gene: TRBV3-1/TRBV3-2
d_gene: .
j_gene: TRBJ1-1
abundance: .
CDR3aa: CASSQRRSNTEAFF
CDR3nt: TGTGCCAGCAGCCAAAGGAGGTCGAACACTGAAGCTTTCTTT

v_gene: TRBV30
d_gene: .
j_gene: TRBJ2-2
abundance: .
CDR3aa: CAWSVLGQYTGELFF
CDR3nt: TGTGCCTGGAGTGTACTAGGTCAGTACACCGGGGAGCTGTTTTTT

v_gene: TRBV7-3
d_gene: .
j_gene: TRBJ2-1
abundance: .
CDR3aa: CASSLSPMSSYNEQFF
CDR3nt: TGTGCCAGCAGCTTATCCCCGATGAGCTCCTACAATGAGCAGTTCTTC

v_gene: TRBV4-1
d_gene: TRBD2
j_gene: TRBJ2-1
abundance: .
CDR3aa: CASSQKGLAGGSLNNEQFF
CDR3nt: TGCGCCAGCAGCCAAAAGGGACTAGCGGGGGGGTCGTTGAACAATGAGCAGTTCTTC

v_gene: TRBV27
d_gene: .
j_gene: TRBJ1-2
abundance: .
CDR3aa: CASSLRGSDGYTF
CDR3nt: TGTGCCAGCAGTTTACGAGGGAGTGATGGCTACACCTTC

v_gene: TRBV9
d_gene: .
j_gene: TRBJ2-1
abundance: once
CDR3aa: CASSASSYNEQFF
CDR3nt: TGTGCCAGCAGCGCTAGCTCCTACAATGAGCAGTTCTTC

v_gene: TRBV14
d_gene: TRBD1
j_gene: TRBJ2-2
abundance: once
CDR3aa: CASSQHRTGTNTGELFF
CDR3nt: TGTGCCAGCAGCCAACATCGGACAGGGACGAACACCGGGGAGCTGTTTTTT

v_gene: TRBV7-9
d_gene: .
j_gene: TRBJ2-1
abundance: once
CDR3aa: CASSLASWGGPQNEQFF
CDR3nt: TGTGCCAGCAGCTTAGCTTCGTGGGGGGGGCCCCAGAATGAGCAGTTCTTC

v_gene: TRBV6-5
d_gene: .
j_gene: TRBJ2-1
abundance: .
CDR3aa: CASSRDRVEQFF
CDR3nt: TGTGCCAGCAGTCGGGATAGGGTTGAGCAGTTCTTC

v_gene: TRBV7-9
d_gene: .
j_gene: TRBJ1-6
abundance: .
CDR3aa: CASSLQPGGDNSPLHF
CDR3nt: TGTGCCAGCAGCCTACAGCCCGGGGGGGATAATTCACCCCTCCACTTT

v_gene: TRBV6-2/TRBV6-3
d_gene: TRBD1
j_gene: TRBJ1-1
abundance: .
CDR3aa: CASSHRQGQSAFF
CDR3nt: TGTGCCAGCAGCCACAGACAGGGGCAGTCAGCTTTCTTT

v_gene: TRBV30
d_gene: TRBD1
j_gene: TRBJ1-5
abundance: .
CDR3aa: CAWTGGGNQPQHF
CDR3nt: TGTGCCTGGACAGGGGGCGGCAATCAGCCCCAGCATTTT

v_gene: TRBV30
d_gene: .
j_gene: TRBJ1-6
abundance: once
CDR3aa: CAEKRAEYNSPLHF
CDR3nt: TGTGCTGAGAAGAGGGCAGAGTATAATTCACCCCTCCACTTT

v_gene: TRBV27
d_gene: TRBD2
j_gene: TRBJ2-7
abundance: once
CDR3aa: CASSPGGGLAGDYYEQYF
CDR3nt: TGTGCCAGCAGCCCTGGGGGAGGGCTAGCGGGAGACTACTACGAGCAGTACTTC

v_gene: TRBV29-1
d_gene: .
j_gene: TRBJ2-3
abundance: .
CDR3aa: CSVRRGSADTQYF
CDR3nt: TGCAGCGTTCGGCGGGGCTCCGCAGATACGCAGTATTTT

v_gene: TRBV6-1
d_gene: TRBD2
j_gene: TRBJ2-2
abundance: .
CDR3aa: CASSDGLAGTRGELFF
CDR3nt: TGTGCCAGCAGTGATGGACTAGCGGGGACTCGAGGGGAGCTGTTTTTT

v_gene: TRBV4-1
d_gene: .
j_gene: TRBJ2-3
abundance: .
CDR3aa: CASSQVPGRGTQYF
CDR3nt: TGCGCCAGCAGCCAAGTACCAGGCCGGGGGACGCAGTATTTT

v_gene: TRBV27
d_gene: TRBD1
j_gene: TRBJ1-5
abundance: few
CDR3aa: CASSSTGRAGPQHF
CDR3nt: TGTGCCAGCAGTTCGACAGGGCGCGCTGGCCCCCAGCATTTT

v_gene: TRBV5-1
d_gene: .
j_gene: TRBJ2-1
abundance: .
CDR3aa: CASSFSAGSYNEQFF
CDR3nt: TGCGCCAGCAGCTTTTCGGCGGGGTCGTACAATGAGCAGTTCTTC

v_gene: TRBV4-1
d_gene: TRBD2
j_gene: TRBJ2-1
abundance: .
CDR3aa: CASSRTSGGPYNEQFF
CDR3nt: TGCGCCAGCAGCCGGACTAGCGGGGGCCCATACAATGAGCAGTTCTTC

v_gene: TRBV18
d_gene: .
j_gene: TRBJ1-6
abundance: .
CDR3aa: CASSPAGHNSPLHF
CDR3nt: TGTGCCAGCTCCCCCGCAGGGCATAATTCACCCCTCCACTTT

v_gene: TRBV6-5
d_gene: .
j_gene: TRBJ2-1
abundance: .
CDR3aa: CASTIFGEQFF
CDR3nt: TGTGCCAGCACCATCTTCGGTGAGCAGTTCTTC

v_gene: TRBV5-4
d_gene: TRBD2
j_gene: TRBJ2-1
abundance: .
CDR3aa: CASSARLAGGGNEQFF
CDR3nt: TGTGCCAGCAGCGCCCGGCTAGCGGGGGGAGGGAATGAGCAGTTCTTC

v_gene: TRBV4-2
d_gene: .
j_gene: TRBJ1-6
abundance: .
CDR3aa: CASSLGGGSSPLHF
CDR3nt: TGTGCCAGCAGCCTCGGAGGTGGGAGTTCACCCCTCCACTTT

v_gene: TRBV5-4
d_gene: TRBD2
j_gene: TRBJ2-7
abundance: .
CDR3aa: CASSFLSGPFYEQYF
CDR3nt: TGTGCCAGCAGCTTTCTTAGCGGGCCCTTTTACGAGCAGTACTTC

v_gene: TRBV29-1
d_gene: .
j_gene: TRBJ1-5
abundance: .
CDR3aa: CSAESGNGQPQHF
CDR3nt: TGCAGCGCAGAGTCGGGGAATGGGCAGCCCCAGCATTTT

v_gene: TRBV7-9
d_gene: .
j_gene: TRBJ2-1
abundance: .
CDR3aa: CASSLVQVWQFF
CDR3nt: TGTGCCAGCAGCTTAGTTCAGGTATGGCAGTTCTTC

v_gene: TRBV11-2
d_gene: .
j_gene: TRBJ2-1
abundance: .
CDR3aa: CASSLAPHSDEQFF
CDR3nt: TGTGCCAGCAGCTTAGCACCCCATAGCGATGAGCAGTTCTTC

v_gene: TRBV5-3
d_gene: .
j_gene: TRBJ2-1
abundance: few
CDR3aa: CARSLFGGPSYNEQFF
CDR3nt: TGTGCCAGAAGCTTGTTCGGCGGGCCCTCCTACAATGAGCAGTTCTTC

v_gene: TRBV6-4
d_gene: .
j_gene: TRBJ1-1
abundance: .
CDR3aa: CASRRGGTEAFF
CDR3nt: TGTGCCAGCCGCCGGGGGGGCACTGAAGCTTTCTTT

v_gene: TRBV30
d_gene: .
j_gene: TRBJ2-7
abundance: .
CDR3aa: CAWSNPGGSLYEQYF
CDR3nt: TGTGCCTGGAGTAACCCAGGTGGCAGCCTCTACGAGCAGTACTTC

v_gene: TRBV4-1
d_gene: .
j_gene: TRBJ1-1
abundance: .
CDR3aa: CASSPRPGGSEAFF
CDR3nt: TGCGCCAGCAGCCCCCGACCGGGGGGCTCGGAAGCTTTCTTT

v_gene: TRBV29-1
d_gene: .
j_gene: TRBJ1-1
abundance: .
CDR3aa: CSVEGVGAAFMNTEAFF
CDR3nt: TGCAGCGTTGAAGGAGTGGGGGCCGCATTCATGAACACTGAAGCTTTCTTT

v_gene: TRBV7-9
d_gene: .
j_gene: TRBJ2-1
abundance: .
CDR3aa: CASSLLGEQFF
CDR3nt: TGTGCCAGCAGCTTGCTAGGCGAGCAGTTCTTC

v_gene: TRBV9
d_gene: .
j_gene: TRBJ1-2
abundance: .
CDR3aa: CASSPEVGGVDYGYTF
CDR3nt: TGTGCCAGCAGCCCCGAGGTGGGAGGGGTGGACTATGGCTACACCTTC

v_gene: TRBV4-2
d_gene: .
j_gene: TRBJ1-1
abundance: .
CDR3aa: CASSQDYLVGGESTEAFF
CDR3nt: TGTGCCAGCAGCCAAGATTACTTAGTGGGGGGGGAATCCACTGAAGCTTTCTTT

v_gene: TRBV9
d_gene: .
j_gene: TRBJ2-5
abundance: .
CDR3aa: CASSPPTGKRETQYF
CDR3nt: TGTGCCAGCAGCCCACCGACGGGGAAGAGGGAGACCCAGTACTTC

v_gene: TRBV11-2
d_gene: .
j_gene: TRBJ1-3
abundance: once
CDR3aa: CASSVPTVLSGNTIYF
CDR3nt: TGTGCCAGCAGCGTACCTACAGTACTCTCTGGAAACACCATATATTTT

v_gene: TRBV6-5
d_gene: TRBD1
j_gene: TRBJ2-1
abundance: .
CDR3aa: CASSYIAGQGPNEQFF
CDR3nt: TGTGCCAGCAGTTATATTGCGGGACAGGGACCCAATGAGCAGTTCTTC

v_gene: TRBV6-1
d_gene: .
j_gene: TRBJ1-5
abundance: .
CDR3aa: CASSEASSNQPQHF
CDR3nt: TGTGCCAGCAGTGAAGCGAGTAGCAATCAGCCCCAGCATTTT

v_gene: TRBV13
d_gene: TRBD1
j_gene: TRBJ2-5
abundance: .
CDR3aa: CASSASGQGEETQYF
CDR3nt: TGTGCCAGCAGCGCAAGCGGACAGGGGGAGGAGACCCAGTACTTC

v_gene: TRBV5-1
d_gene: TRBD1
j_gene: TRBJ2-1
abundance: few
CDR3aa: CASRTGQEPDNEQFF
CDR3nt: TGCGCCAGCAGAACTGGACAGGAGCCGGACAATGAGCAGTTCTTC

v_gene: TRBV2
d_gene: .
j_gene: TRBJ1-2
abundance: .
CDR3aa: CASTSGRKGYTF
CDR3nt: TGTGCCAGCACATCAGGGCGGAAGGGCTACACCTTC

v_gene: TRBV2
d_gene: .
j_gene: TRBJ2-3
abundance: once
CDR3aa: CASSEGRPSASQDTQYF
CDR3nt: TGTGCCAGCAGTGAAGGTCGTCCTAGTGCTTCACAAGATACGCAGTATTTT

v_gene: TRBV25-1
d_gene: .
j_gene: TRBJ1-6
abundance: few
CDR3aa: CASSTSGNSPLHF
CDR3nt: TGTGCCAGCAGTACATCAGGGAATTCACCCCTCCACTTT

v_gene: TRBV30
d_gene: .
j_gene: TRBJ2-3
abundance: .
CDR3aa: CAWSRSGQGGARTDTQYF
CDR3nt: TGTGCCTGGAGTCGGTCCGGTCAAGGGGGGGCCCGCACAGATACGCAGTATTTT

v_gene: TRBV3-1/TRBV3-2
d_gene: .
j_gene: TRBJ1-2
abundance: .
CDR3aa: CASSQARTANYGYTF
CDR3nt: TGTGCCAGCAGCCAGGCCCGGACAGCTAACTATGGCTACACCTTC

v_gene: TRBV19
d_gene: TRBD1
j_gene: TRBJ2-7
abundance: .
CDR3aa: CASSIGQGGSYEQYF
CDR3nt: TGTGCCAGTAGTATAGGACAGGGCGGCTCCTACGAGCAGTACTTC

v_gene: TRBV6-5
d_gene: TRBD1
j_gene: TRBJ2-5
abundance: .
CDR3aa: CASSQRQGFGETQYF
CDR3nt: TGTGCCAGCAGTCAACGACAGGGATTCGGGGAGACCCAGTACTTC

v_gene: TRBV10-1
d_gene: .
j_gene: TRBJ2-2
abundance: .
CDR3aa: CASSDPGSNTGELFF
CDR3nt: TGCGCCAGCAGTGATCCAGGGTCGAACACCGGGGAGCTGTTTTTT

v_gene: TRBV7-2
d_gene: .
j_gene: TRBJ1-3
abundance: few
CDR3aa: CASSLSPGTGNTIYF
CDR3nt: TGTGCCAGCAGCTTATCTCCAGGAACTGGAAACACCATATATTTT

v_gene: TRBV5-1
d_gene: TRBD1
j_gene: TRBJ1-1
abundance: .
CDR3aa: CASTLRQGYGSEAFF
CDR3nt: TGCGCCAGCACCTTGCGACAGGGGTATGGGTCTGAAGCTTTCTTT

v_gene: TRBV5-5
d_gene: TRBD1
j_gene: TRBJ1-2
abundance: .
CDR3aa: CASSRKWDSDYGYTF
CDR3nt: TGTGCCAGCAGCCGGAAATGGGACAGTGACTATGGCTACACCTTC

v_gene: TRBV28
d_gene: .
j_gene: TRBJ2-4
abundance: .
CDR3aa: CASGGAGNKNIQYF
CDR3nt: TGTGCCAGCGGGGGGGCGGGTAACAAAAACATTCAGTACTTC